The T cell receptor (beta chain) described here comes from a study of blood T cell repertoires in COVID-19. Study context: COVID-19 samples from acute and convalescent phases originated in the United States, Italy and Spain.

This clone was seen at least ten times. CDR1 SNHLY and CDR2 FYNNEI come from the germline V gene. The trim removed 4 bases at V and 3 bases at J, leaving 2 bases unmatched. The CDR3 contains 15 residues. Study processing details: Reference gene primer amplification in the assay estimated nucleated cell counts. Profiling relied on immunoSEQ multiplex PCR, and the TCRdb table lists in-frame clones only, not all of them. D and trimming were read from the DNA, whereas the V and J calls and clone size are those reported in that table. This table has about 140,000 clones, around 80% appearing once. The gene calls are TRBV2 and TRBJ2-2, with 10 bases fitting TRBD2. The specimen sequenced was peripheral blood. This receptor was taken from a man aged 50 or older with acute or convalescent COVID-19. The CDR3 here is CASSASGGDTGELFF. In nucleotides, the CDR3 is TGTGCCAGCAGTGCGAGCGGGGGGGACACCGGGGAGCTGTTTTTT. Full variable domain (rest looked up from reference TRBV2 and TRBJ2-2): EPEVTQTPSHQVTQMGQEVILRCVPISNHLYFYWYRQILGQKVEFLVSFYNNEISEKSEIFDDQFSVERPDGSNFTLKIRSTKLEDSAMYFCASSASGGDTGELFFGEGSRLTVL.